A single sample is the source of the 9 T cell receptor beta chains below, sequenced in a study of cytomegalovirus exposure and HLA in healthy donors (TCRdb year 2017). Libraries were constructed by the immunoSEQ multiplex PCR assay. For the multiplex PCR, a mixture combining 60 forward primers for TCR Vbeta segments and 13 reverse primers for TCR Jbeta segments was used. TCRdb limited this immuneACCESS table to in-frame rearrangements with V and J called. A share of clones is missing; checked studies link under half to unresolved V genes, and the rest is unexplained. For this sample there are about 170,000 clones; about 80% appear just once. Of the sample, about 2% falls within the top ten clones. The sequencing sample was made of PBMCs. All receptors derive from a woman aged 25 to 39 in good health and CMV-seropositive.

This sequence joins TRBV25-1 and TRBJ1-3, with D unclear. The CDR3 extends over 15 amino acids. The germline V gene has CDR1 MGHDK and CDR2 SYGVNS. V lost 4 bases to trimming and J lost 0 bases, with 10 bases between them. CDR3 amino acids: CASSALQSSGNTIYF. The DNA for the CDR3 is TGTGCCAGCAGTGCCCTACAGAGCTCTGGAAACACCATATATTTT.

About this clone itself: At the DNA level, this CDR3 is encoded by other sequences in the same sample as well. CDR3 bases: TGTGCCATCAGCGAGGGGGGGGGTTTCACTGAAGCTTTCTTT. As protein: CAISEGGGFTEAFF. The chain employs TRBV10-3 and TRBJ1-1; a weak D match, TRBD1 (6 bases). CDR3 length: 14 residues. Looked up from germline, CDR1 is ENHRY and CDR2 is SYGVKD. The ends were cut back, 6 bases at V and 4 bases at J, with 15 bases in the middle.

V is TRBV5-1 and J is TRBJ1-6, with no clear D. This CDR3 is built from 16 residues. V was shortened by 0 bases and J by 10 bases, with 17 bases between the two germline ends. The V gene's germline CDR1 is SGHRS and CDR2 YFSETQ. The CDR3 spells CASSLEGAAVGSPLHF. In DNA, the CDR3 is TGCGCCAGCAGCTTGGAAGGAGCGGCTGTGGGGTCACCCCTCCACTTT.

This clone occurred once. In DNA, the CDR3 is TGTGCCAGCAGCCCCGCGGGGGGCGAGCAGTACTTC. This sequence encodes CASSPAGGEQYF. The chain has TRBV5-4 and TRBJ2-7; 8 bases agree with TRBD2. Germline CDR1 SGHNT, CDR2 YYREEE (reference sequence). Trimming at V came to 4 bases and at J to 6 bases, leaving 3 bases not matched to a gene. The CDR3 sequence is 12 residues long. The entire variable domain, with the rest obtained from reference TRBV5-4 and TRBJ2-7, is as follows: ETGVTQSPTHLIKTRGQQVTLRCSSQSGHNTVSWYQQALGQGPQFIFQYYREEENGRGNFPPRFSGLQFPNYSSELNVNALELDDSALYLCASSPAGGEQYFGPGTRLTVT.

The chain employs TRBV15 and TRBJ2-7, with 8 bases that match TRBD1. CDR1 is LNHNV, CDR2 YYDKDF, per germline (reference sequence). V gave up 1 base and J gave up 5 bases; unmatched junction bases: 7. The CDR3 is made up of 15 amino acids. The CDR3 here is CATSRVGTGGNEQYF. The CDR3 region has the DNA TGTGCCACCAGCAGAGTCGGGACAGGAGGGAACGAGCAGTACTTC.

The J gene is TRBJ2-3, the V gene TRBV5-1; TRBD1 aligns across 12 bases. The germline V gene has CDR1 SGHRS and CDR2 YFSETQ. This CDR3 is built from 15 residues. The trim removed 6 bases at V and 5 bases at J, leaving 7 bases unmatched. The CDR3, as DNA: TGCGCCAGCATACCCGGGACAGGGGGCAGAGATACGCAGTATTTT. As protein: CASIPGTGGRDTQYF.

The genes are TRBV7-2 and TRBJ2-1, with D unclear. This CDR3 contains 15 residues. Trimming stripped 2 bases from V and 0 bases from J, with 8 bases between. CDR1 SGHTA and CDR2 FQGNSA come from the germline V gene. The CDR3 DNA follows: TGTGCCAGCAGCTTACAAAGCGACTCCTACAATGAGCAGTTCTTC. It translates to CASSLQSDSYNEQFF.

V is TRBV6-5 and J is TRBJ1-2; a weak D match, TRBD1 (6 bases). Germline V gene data show CDR1 as MNHEY and CDR2 as SVGAGI. The CDR3 contains 14 residues. The V gene lost 2 bases and the J gene lost 6 bases, with 13 bases spanning the gap. CDR3 sequence (DNA): TGTGCCAGCAGTTACGGGGGGGCGGGGGATGGCTACACCTTC. It encodes CASSYGGAGDGYTF.

The V gene is TRBV11-2, the J gene TRBJ2-7, with no clear D. Trimming removed 4 bases from V and 4 bases from J, with 8 bases in between. The germline V gene encodes CDR1 SGHAT and CDR2 FQNNGV. This CDR3 contains 12 residues. The CDR3 bases are TGTGCCAGCAGCTCGGGTTCTTACGAGCAGTACTTC. Protein: CASSSGSYEQYF.